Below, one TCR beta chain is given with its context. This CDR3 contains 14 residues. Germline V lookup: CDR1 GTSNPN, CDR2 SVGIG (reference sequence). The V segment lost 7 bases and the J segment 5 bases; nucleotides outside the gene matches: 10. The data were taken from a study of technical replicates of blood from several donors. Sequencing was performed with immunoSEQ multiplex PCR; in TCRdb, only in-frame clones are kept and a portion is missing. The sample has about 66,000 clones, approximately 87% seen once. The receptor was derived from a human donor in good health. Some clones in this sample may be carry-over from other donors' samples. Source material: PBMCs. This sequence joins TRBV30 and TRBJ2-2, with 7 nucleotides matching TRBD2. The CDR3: CASNGAGETGELFF. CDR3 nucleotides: TGTGCCTCAAACGGGGCGGGAGAGACCGGGGAGCTGTTTTTT.